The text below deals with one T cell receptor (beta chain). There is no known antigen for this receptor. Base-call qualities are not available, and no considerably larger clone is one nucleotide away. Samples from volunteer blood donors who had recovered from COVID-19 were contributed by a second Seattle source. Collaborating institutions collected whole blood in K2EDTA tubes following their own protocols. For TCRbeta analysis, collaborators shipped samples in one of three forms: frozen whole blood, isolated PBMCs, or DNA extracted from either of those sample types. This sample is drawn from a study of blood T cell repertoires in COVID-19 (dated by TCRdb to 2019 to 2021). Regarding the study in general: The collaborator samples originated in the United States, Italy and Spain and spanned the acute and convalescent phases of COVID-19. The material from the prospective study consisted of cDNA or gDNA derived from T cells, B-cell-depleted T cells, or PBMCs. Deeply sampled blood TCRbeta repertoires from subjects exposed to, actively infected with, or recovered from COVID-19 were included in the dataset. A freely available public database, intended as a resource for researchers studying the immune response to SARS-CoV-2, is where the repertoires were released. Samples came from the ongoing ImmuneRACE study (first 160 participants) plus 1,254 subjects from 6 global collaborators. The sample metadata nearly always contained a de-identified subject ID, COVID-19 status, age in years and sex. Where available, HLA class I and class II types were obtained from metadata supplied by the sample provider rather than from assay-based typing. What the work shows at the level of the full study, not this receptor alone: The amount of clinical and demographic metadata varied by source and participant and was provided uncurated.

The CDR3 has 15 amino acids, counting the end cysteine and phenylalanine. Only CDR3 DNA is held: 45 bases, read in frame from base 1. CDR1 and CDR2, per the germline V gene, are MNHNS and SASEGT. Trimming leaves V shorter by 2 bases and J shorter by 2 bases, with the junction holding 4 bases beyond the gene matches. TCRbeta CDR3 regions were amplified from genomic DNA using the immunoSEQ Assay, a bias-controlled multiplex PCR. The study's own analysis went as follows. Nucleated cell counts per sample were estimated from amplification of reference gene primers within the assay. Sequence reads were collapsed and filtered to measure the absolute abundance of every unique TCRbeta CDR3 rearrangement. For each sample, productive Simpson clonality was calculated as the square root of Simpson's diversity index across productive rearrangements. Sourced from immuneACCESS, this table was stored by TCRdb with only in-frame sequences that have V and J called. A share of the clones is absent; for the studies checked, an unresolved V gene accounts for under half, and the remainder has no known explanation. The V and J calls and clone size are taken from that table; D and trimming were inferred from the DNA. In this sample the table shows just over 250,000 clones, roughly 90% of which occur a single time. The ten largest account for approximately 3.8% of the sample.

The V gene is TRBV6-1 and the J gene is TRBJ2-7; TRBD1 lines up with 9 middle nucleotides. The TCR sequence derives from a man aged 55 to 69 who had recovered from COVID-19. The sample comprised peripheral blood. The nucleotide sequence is TGTGCCAGCAGTGAACCGGGACAGGGTCCCTACGAGCAGTACTTC. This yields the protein CASSEPGQGPYEQYF.